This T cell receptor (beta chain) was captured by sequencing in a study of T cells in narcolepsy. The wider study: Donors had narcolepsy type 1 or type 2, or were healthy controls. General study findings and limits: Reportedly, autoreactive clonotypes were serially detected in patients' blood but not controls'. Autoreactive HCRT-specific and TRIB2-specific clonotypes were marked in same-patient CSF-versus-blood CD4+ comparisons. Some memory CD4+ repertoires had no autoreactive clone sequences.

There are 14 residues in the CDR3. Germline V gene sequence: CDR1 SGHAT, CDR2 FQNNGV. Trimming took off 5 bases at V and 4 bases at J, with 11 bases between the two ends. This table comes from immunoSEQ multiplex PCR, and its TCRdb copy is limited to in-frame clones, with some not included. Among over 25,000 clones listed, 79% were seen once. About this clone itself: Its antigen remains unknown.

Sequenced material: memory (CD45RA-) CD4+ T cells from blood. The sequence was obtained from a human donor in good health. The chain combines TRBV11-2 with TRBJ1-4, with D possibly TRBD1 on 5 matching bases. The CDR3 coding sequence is TGTGCCAGCAGCCAGGGAAACCTTAATGAAAAACTGTTTTTT. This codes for CASSQGNLNEKLFF.